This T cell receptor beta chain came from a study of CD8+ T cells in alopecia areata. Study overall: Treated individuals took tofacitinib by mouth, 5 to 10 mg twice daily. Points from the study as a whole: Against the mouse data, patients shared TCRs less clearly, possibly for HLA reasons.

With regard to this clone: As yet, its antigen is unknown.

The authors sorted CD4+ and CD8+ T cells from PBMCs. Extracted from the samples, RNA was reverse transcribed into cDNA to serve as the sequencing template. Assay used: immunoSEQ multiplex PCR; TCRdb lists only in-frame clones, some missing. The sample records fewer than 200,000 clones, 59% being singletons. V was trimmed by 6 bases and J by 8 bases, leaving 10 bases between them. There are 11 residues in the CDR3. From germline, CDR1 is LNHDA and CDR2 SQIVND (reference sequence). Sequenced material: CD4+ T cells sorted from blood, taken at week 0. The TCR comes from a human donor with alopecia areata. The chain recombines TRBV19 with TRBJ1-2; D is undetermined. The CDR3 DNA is TGTGCCAGTAGCTCCCCGTTGGGCTACACCTTC. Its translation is CASSSPLGYTF.